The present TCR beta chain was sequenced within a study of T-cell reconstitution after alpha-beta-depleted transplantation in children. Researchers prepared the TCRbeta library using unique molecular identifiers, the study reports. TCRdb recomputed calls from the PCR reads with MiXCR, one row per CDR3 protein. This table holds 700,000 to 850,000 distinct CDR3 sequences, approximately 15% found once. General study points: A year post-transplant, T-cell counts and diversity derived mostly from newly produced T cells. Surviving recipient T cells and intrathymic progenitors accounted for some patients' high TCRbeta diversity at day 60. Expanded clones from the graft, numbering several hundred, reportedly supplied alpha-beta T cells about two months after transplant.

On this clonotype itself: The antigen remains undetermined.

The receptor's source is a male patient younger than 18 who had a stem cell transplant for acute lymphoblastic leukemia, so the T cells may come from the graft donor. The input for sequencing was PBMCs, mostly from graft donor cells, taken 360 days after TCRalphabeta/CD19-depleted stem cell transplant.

CDR3 in DNA: TGTGCCAGCAGCCCCAGGACAGCAGTCTATGGCTACACCTTC. Translating it yields CASSPRTAVYGYTF. The genes are TRBV5-6 and TRBJ1-2; weak D call: TRBD1 (6 bases). This CDR3 contains 14 residues. V lost 4 bases, J lost 4 bases, and 14 bases lay in between. Germline V gene sequence: CDR1 SGHDT, CDR2 YYEEEE.